These 18 T cell receptor beta chains were all obtained from the same sample, sequenced in a study of T cells in localized non-small cell lung cancer. The data were produced by immunoSEQ multiplex PCR, yet TCRdb's version contains in-frame clones alone and is incomplete. The sample has some 27,000 clones; 70% to 90% are singletons. The material was peripheral blood, obtained before any cancer treatment. The receptors come from a woman between 18 and 55 years old with stage I lung adenocarcinoma.

This rearrangement joins TRBV19 to TRBJ2-6; D perhaps matches TRBD1 (5 bases). Germline values: CDR1 LNHDA, CDR2 SQIVND (reference sequence). This CDR3 contains 14 residues. The V end lost 6 bases, the J end lost 2 bases, and 8 bases lay between the germline ends. Here the CDR3 DNA reads TGTGCCAGTAGCAGGGAAACTGGGGCCAACGTCCTGACTTTC. Translating gives CASSRETGANVLTF.

V usage is TRBV19 and J usage is TRBJ2-2, with 8 bases matching TRBD1. V dropped 5 bases and J dropped 3; count of bases not matched to a gene: 11. CDR3 length: 17 amino acids. From germline, CDR1 is LNHDA and CDR2 SQIVND (reference sequence). CDR3 region: CASSRDRLGRDTGELFF. DNA for the CDR3: TGTGCCAGTAGTCGGGACAGGCTCGGCCGCGACACCGGGGAGCTGTTTTTT.

This chain uses TRBV6-1 with TRBJ1-4, with D unresolved. The germline V and J ends were trimmed by 1 base and 8 bases, with 14 bases remaining between them. The CDR3 has 15 amino acids. Germline values: CDR1 MNHNS, CDR2 SASEGT. The CDR3 DNA is TGTGCCAGCAGTGAAGGATTCCTCGTCCGGGAAAAACTGTTTTTT. Amino acid sequence: CASSEGFLVREKLFF.

This rearrangement joins TRBV11-2 to TRBJ2-5; maybe TRBD2 (7 bases). CDR1 and CDR2 (germline): SGHAT, FQNNGV. The CDR3 has 15 amino acids. V was trimmed by 7 bases and J by 4 bases, leaving 19 bases between them. Here the CDR3 reads CASTRGDTFSETQYF. As DNA, the CDR3 is TGTGCCAGCACCCGGGGGGACACGTTCTCAGAGACCCAGTACTTC. Variable domain in full (rest from reference TRBV11-2 and TRBJ2-5): EAGVAQSPRYKIIEKRQSVAFWCNPISGHATLYWYQQILGQGPKLLIQFQNNGVVDDSQLPKDRFSAERLKGVDSTLKIQPAKLEDSAVYLCASTRGDTFSETQYFGPGTRLLVL.

This sequence joins TRBV7-2 and TRBJ2-2, with D possibly TRBD2 on 6 matching bases. V lost 1 base to trimming and J lost 2 bases, with 11 bases between them. The germline gives CDR1 SGHTA, CDR2 FQGNSA. The CDR3 sequence is 16 residues long. CDR3 sequence: CASSLGGSGNTGELFF. For the CDR3, the DNA is TGTGCCAGCAGCTTAGGGGGTAGCGGTAACACCGGGGAGCTGTTTTTT.

This chain links TRBV7-8 with TRBJ2-2; 7 positions match TRBD2. Germline V gene data show CDR1 as SGHVS and CDR2 as FQNEAQ. This CDR3 spans 16 amino acids. The V and J ends lost 1 base and 2 bases, in that order; junction bases with no gene match: 4. The CDR3: CASSLVQGLNTGELFF. The CDR3 DNA reads TGTGCCAGCAGCTTAGTCCAGGGACTAAACACCGGGGAGCTGTTTTTT.

The chain employs TRBV11-3 and TRBJ1-2; D is perhaps TRBD1 (5 bases). V dropped 3 bases and J dropped 1 base, with 9 bases sitting between them. The CDR3 sequence is 14 residues long. Germline lookup yields CDR1 SGHNT and CDR2 YENEEA. In nucleotides, the CDR3 is TGTGCCAGCAGCTTGGGGACTTTTAACTATGGCTACACCTTC. It encodes CASSLGTFNYGYTF.

For the CDR3, the DNA is TGCGCCAGCAGCTTGGCGGGACTACAGGGGGCCTATGGCTACACCTTC. This encodes CASSLAGLQGAYGYTF. The V and J genes are TRBV5-1 and TRBJ1-2, with 9 nucleotides matching TRBD1. The CDR3 loop spans 16 amino acids. CDR1 SGHRS and CDR2 YFSETQ come from the germline V gene. The J segment lost 4 bases and the V segment lost 0 bases, leaving 7 bases of the junction unmatched.

This chain connects TRBV4-1 to TRBJ2-3, with 9 bases lining up with TRBD2. From germline, CDR1 is MGHRA and CDR2 YSYEKL. This CDR3 has 20 amino acids. The V segment lost 3 bases and the J segment 2 bases; nucleotides outside the gene matches: 18. The CDR3 DNA is TGCGCCAGCAGCCACCCTATAGCGGGAGAGGGGTCTTTCTCCACAGATACGCAGTATTTT. Translation gives CASSHPIAGEGSFSTDTQYF.

J is TRBJ2-1 and V is TRBV18, with a tentative D call TRBD1 (5 bases). Germline lookup yields CDR1 KGHSH and CDR2 LQKENI. V lost 1 base, J lost 7 bases, and 8 bases lay in between. The CDR3 sequence is 13 residues long. The CDR3 region has the DNA TGTGCCAGCTCACCACGGCCAGGGAATGAGCAGTTCTTC. As protein: CASSPRPGNEQFF.

V and J are TRBV21-1 and TRBJ2-7; TRBD2 is taken as the D call from the table, unchecked against the DNA. TRBV21-1 is recorded as a pseudogene. This CDR3 comprises 16 residues. The CDR3 sequence is CASSKGLAGGRYEQYF. CDR3 coding DNA: TGTGCCAGCAGCAAAGGACTAGCGGGAGGGCGATACGAGCAGTACTTC.

This chain joins TRBV7-6 and TRBJ1-4, with a weak D call TRBD1 (6 bases). The V gene lost 5 bases and the J gene lost 1 base, with 8 bases spanning the gap. Germline assignment: CDR1 SGHVS and CDR2 FNYEAQ. CDR3 length: 14 residues. The CDR3 nucleotides read TGTGCCAGCAGCCTGACAGGAACTAATGAAAAACTGTTTTTT. Encoded protein: CASSLTGTNEKLFF.

The J gene is TRBJ1-5, the V gene TRBV27, with D perhaps TRBD1 (6 bases). There are 15 residues in the CDR3. The V gene's germline CDR1 is MNHEY and CDR2 SMNVEV (reference sequence). V dropped 5 bases and J dropped 6 bases, with 17 bases sitting between them. The CDR3 loop reads CASSPKGGSSQPQHF. The DNA of the CDR3 is TGTGCCAGCAGTCCTAAGGGGGGTAGTAGTCAGCCCCAGCATTTT.

This sequence joins TRBV15 and TRBJ1-2; D remains unclear. The CDR3 runs 15 residues. V was shortened by 0 bases and J by 4 bases, with 12 bases between the two germline ends. Germline CDR1 and CDR2: LNHNV and YYDKDF (reference sequence). CDR3 sequence reads: CATSRENRPLYGYTF. In DNA form, the CDR3 reads TGTGCCACCAGCAGAGAGAACAGACCCCTCTATGGCTACACCTTC.

This clone was seen once. The chain has TRBV5-6 and TRBJ2-1, with D unclear. V gave up 4 bases and J gave up 8 bases, with 13 bases separating them. Germline V gene lookup returns CDR1 SGHDT and CDR2 YYEEEE. This CDR3 region has 13 residues. The chain's CDR3 is CASSTLLEDEQFF. Here the CDR3 DNA reads TGTGCCAGCAGCACCCTCCTAGAGGATGAGCAGTTCTTC. Supplemented by reference TRBV5-6 and TRBJ2-1, the full variable domain reads DAGVTQSPTHLIKTRGQQVTLRCSPKSGHDTVSWYQQALGQGPQFIFQYYEEEERQRGNFPDRFSGHQFPNYSSELNVNALLLGDSALYLCASSTLLEDEQFFGPGTRLTVL.

A note on this clone: The same CDR3 also results from other DNA sequences found in this sample. J is TRBJ2-5 and V is TRBV2; weak D call: TRBD1 (5 bases). The CDR3 runs to 12 residues. The germline CDR1 and CDR2 sequences are SNHLY and FYNNEI. Trimming cost V 6 bases and J 2 bases, with 7 bases left between them. The CDR3 coding sequence is TGTGCCAGCAGCTCAGGGCAAGAGACCCAGTACTTC. It translates to CASSSGQETQYF.

J is TRBJ2-1 and V is TRBV5-6; D is possibly TRBD1 (5 bases). The CDR3 sequence is 14 residues long. The V gene lost 2 bases and the J gene lost 5 bases, with 11 bases spanning the gap. The germline CDR1 and CDR2 sequences are SGHDT and YYEEEE. CDR3 in amino acids: CASSFGTGNNEQFF. The DNA for the CDR3 is TGTGCCAGCAGCTTCGGCACAGGAAACAATGAGCAGTTCTTC. Together with reference TRBV5-6 and TRBJ2-1, the CDR3 gives the full variable domain: DAGVTQSPTHLIKTRGQQVTLRCSPKSGHDTVSWYQQALGQGPQFIFQYYEEEERQRGNFPDRFSGHQFPNYSSELNVNALLLGDSALYLCASSFGTGNNEQFFGPGTRLTVL.

V gene TRBV2 combines with J gene TRBJ1-2; 10 nucleotides agree with TRBD1. Looked up from germline, CDR1 is SNHLY and CDR2 is FYNNEI. The CDR3 covers 14 residues. The V and J ends lost 4 bases and 4 bases, in that order; junction bases with no gene match: 3. The CDR3 reads CASSGQGAGYGYTF. The CDR3 coding sequence is TGTGCCAGCAGTGGACAGGGGGCCGGCTATGGCTACACCTTC.